Presented here are 28 T cell receptor beta chains from one specimen sequenced in a study of cytomegalovirus exposure and HLA in healthy donors. The PCR was carried out with 60 Vbeta primers and 13 Jbeta primers. Libraries were prepared by immunoSEQ multiplex PCR; TCRdb keeps only in-frame clonotypes and omits some of them. The sample records about 190,000 clones, about three quarters being singletons. Sequencing used PBMCs. These receptors originate from a woman in her twenties or thirties in good health and CMV-seropositive.

This clone was seen a few times. The chain links TRBV21-1 to TRBJ2-2; TRBD1, the table's D call, lacks a check against the DNA. TRBV21-1 is annotated as a pseudogene. The CDR3 totals 16 residues. The CDR3 DNA is TGTGCCAGCAGCAAAGCGCCAGGTCCGAACACCGGGGAGCTGTTTTTT. Translation gives CASSKAPGPNTGELFF.

This clone was counted a single time. The V and J genes are TRBV5-1 and TRBJ2-7; 8 nucleotides align to TRBD1. Trimming at V came to 4 bases and at J to 2 bases, leaving 11 bases not matched to a gene. The CDR3 covers 16 residues. Germline CDR1 is SGHRS and CDR2 is YFSETQ. CDR3 sequence (DNA): TGCGCCAGCAGCCGAGTTGGAGACAGGGGCACCTACGAGCAGTACTTC. Protein: CASSRVGDRGTYEQYF.

This chain connects TRBV11-1 to TRBJ1-1; perhaps TRBD1 as D (6 bases). Trimming stripped 3 bases from V and 2 bases from J, with 10 bases between. CDR1 and CDR2 (germline): SGHAT, FQDESV (reference sequence). The CDR3 is 14 amino acids. The CDR3 loop is CASSFQGGNTEAFF. The CDR3 coding sequence is TGTGCCAGCAGCTTCCAAGGGGGTAACACTGAAGCTTTCTTT.

The gene calls are TRBV21-1 and TRBJ2-7; the D call TRBD1 from the table was never checked on the DNA. TRBV21-1 is reported as a pseudogene. The CDR3 is 18 residues long. The CDR3 spells CASTYRDREFTSSYEQYF. CDR3 coding DNA: TGTGCCAGCACCTACCGGGACAGGGAGTTTACAAGCTCCTACGAGCAGTACTTC.

The chain couples TRBV4-3 to TRBJ2-7; 7 nucleotides match TRBD2. The V and J ends lost 3 bases and 3 bases, in that order; junction bases with no gene match: 2. CDR3 length equals 13 residues. Germline V gene lookup returns CDR1 LGHNA and CDR2 YSLEER. CDR3 bases: TGCGCCAGCAGCCAGGGGGGGTTCTACGAGCAGTACTTC. Its protein is CASSQGGFYEQYF.

This clone was detected once. The V call is TRBV6-6, the J call TRBJ2-1; maybe TRBD2 (6 bases). The CDR3 runs 13 residues. Germline loops: CDR1 MNHNY, CDR2 SVGAGI (reference sequence). Trimming left V 2 bases short and J 9 bases short, with 11 bases between. This CDR3 is CASSYGTSFEQFF. In nucleotides, the CDR3 is TGTGCCAGCAGTTACGGGACTTCATTTGAGCAGTTCTTC.

In this sample, this clone turned up a few times. The chain combines TRBV4-1 with TRBJ1-1; D gene uncertain. V dropped 3 bases and J dropped 0 bases, with 8 bases sitting between them. Germline loops: CDR1 MGHRA, CDR2 YSYEKL. The CDR3 consists of 14 residues. CDR3 sequence reads: CASSHNSMNTEAFF. The CDR3 bases are TGCGCCAGCAGCCATAACAGTATGAACACTGAAGCTTTCTTT.

The rearrangement links TRBV28 to TRBJ2-1; 11 nucleotides agree with TRBD2. The CDR3 runs 14 residues. V lost 7 bases and J lost 9; bases outside the gene matches: 8. Germline V lookup: CDR1 MDHEN, CDR2 SYDVKM. CDR3 bases: TGTGCCAGCACGCTAGCGGGAGGTAGTTTTGAGCAGTTCTTC. It specifies CASTLAGGSFEQFF.

The J gene is TRBJ1-3, the V gene TRBV7-2; possibly TRBD1 for D (6 bases). Germline V lookup: CDR1 SGHTA, CDR2 FQGNSA. The CDR3 has 17 residues. Trimming took 6 bases from V and 2 from J, leaving 20 bases between them. The CDR3 loop reads CASSPPLGGLTGNTIYF. The CDR3 DNA follows: TGTGCCAGCAGTCCACCCCTCGGGGGGCTAACTGGAAACACCATATATTTT. The complete variable domain, with remaining parts taken from reference TRBV7-2 and TRBJ1-3, reads GAGVSQSPSNKVTEKGKDVELRCDPISGHTALYWYRQSLGQGLEFLIYFQGNSAPDKSGLPSDRFSAERTGGSVSTLTIQRTQQEDSAVYLCASSPPLGGLTGNTIYFGEGSWLTVV.

The V gene is TRBV6-1, the J gene TRBJ1-2, with unresolved D. V gave up 6 bases and J gave up 4 bases, with 15 bases separating them. CDR3 length: 14 amino acids. CDR1 and CDR2 from the germline V gene are MNHNS and SASEGT. The CDR3 nucleotides read TGTGCCAGCAGCACAGCTCTTGTGGGCTATGGCTACACCTTC. Protein: CASSTALVGYGYTF.

CDR3 residues: CASSPRPGVTDTQYF. CDR3 nucleotides: TGTGCCAGCTCACCACGCCCAGGGGTCACAGATACGCAGTATTTT. The chain has TRBV18 and TRBJ2-3; D is possibly TRBD1 (6 bases). Trimming cost V 1 base and J 2 bases, with 10 bases left between them. The CDR3 covers 15 residues. The germline V gene has CDR1 KGHSH and CDR2 LQKENI.

This chain joins TRBV14 and TRBJ1-2; 7 nucleotides agree with TRBD1. This CDR3 contains 15 residues. The germline gives CDR1 SGHDN, CDR2 FVKESK. Germline trimming cut 6 bases from V and 7 bases from J; bases unmatched to any gene: 14. The CDR3 region is CASSSAAGGFGGYTF. CDR3 nucleotides: TGTGCCAGCAGTTCCGCGGCAGGGGGGTTTGGTGGCTACACCTTC.

This clone was seen a few times. V is TRBV10-3 and J is TRBJ1-5; D is ambiguous. Looked up from germline, CDR1 is ENHRY and CDR2 is SYGVKD. The germline V and J ends were trimmed by 11 bases and 5 bases, with 19 bases remaining between them. The CDR3 is made up of 14 amino acids. The CDR3 nucleotides read TGTGCCGGTACTGCCGGGAGGGCAGATCAGCCCCAGCATTTT. Protein sequence: CAGTAGRADQPQHF.

This clone was detected only once. The CDR3 nucleotides read TGTGCCAGCAGCTACAGGGGGAAGGGAAGCGTGACAGATACGCAGTATTTT. Protein sequence: CASSYRGKGSVTDTQYF. The V call is TRBV7-2, the J call TRBJ2-3; 8 bases agree with TRBD1. The V segment lost 4 bases and the J segment 3 bases; nucleotides outside the gene matches: 12. Germline-derived CDR1 and CDR2 are SGHTA and FQGNSA. This CDR3 region has 17 residues.

In the case of this clone: Other DNA sequences from this sample encode an identical CDR3 as well. The chain links TRBV9 to TRBJ2-3; TRBD2 matches 10 bases. The CDR3 contains 16 residues. V lost 0 bases, J lost 4 bases, and 5 bases stayed unmatched. CDR1 is SGDLS, CDR2 YYNGEE, per germline. CDR3 sequence reads: CASSVDLAGGSDTQYF. In nucleotides, the CDR3 is TGTGCCAGCAGCGTAGATTTAGCGGGAGGATCAGATACGCAGTATTTT.

The chain recombines TRBV7-9 with TRBJ1-1; 7 bases agree with TRBD1. Trimming cost V 1 base and J 2 bases; bases outside gene matches: 7. The CDR3 covers 16 residues. Germline CDR1 is SEHNR and CDR2 is FQNEAQ (reference sequence). The CDR3 here is CASSLEGAGVNTEAFF. The CDR3 DNA reads as TGTGCCAGCAGCTTAGAGGGGGCAGGGGTAAACACTGAAGCTTTCTTT. The full variable domain, in which reference TRBV7-9 and TRBJ1-1 provide the parts outside the CDR3, is DTGVSQNPRHKITKRGQNVTFRCDPISEHNRLYWYRQTLGQGPEFLTYFQNEAQLEKSRLLSDRFSAERPKGSFSTLEIQRTEQGDSAMYLCASSLEGAGVNTEAFFGQGTRLTVV.

This clone was detected a few times. This rearrangement joins TRBV28 to TRBJ2-7, with D tentatively TRBD1 (5 bases). The CDR3 has 15 amino acids. CDR1 and CDR2 from the germline V gene are MDHEN and SYDVKM. Trimming shortened V by 5 bases and J by 6 bases, and 20 bases separated the two germline ends. The CDR3 coding sequence is TGTGCCAGCAGTCTATCAGGGCTTGCGGCGTTCGAGCAGTACTTC. Amino acid sequence: CASSLSGLAAFEQYF.

The chain uses TRBV4-1 and TRBJ1-2; D is perhaps TRBD1 (5 bases). The germline V and J ends were trimmed by 5 bases and 5 bases, with 18 bases remaining between them. This CDR3 is built from 15 residues. Per the germline V gene, CDR1 is MGHRA and CDR2 is YSYEKL. The CDR3 region is CASSVAGERVYGYTF. The CDR3 DNA follows: TGCGCCAGCAGCGTCGCGGGGGAACGGGTTTATGGCTACACCTTC.

J is TRBJ2-3 and V is TRBV27, with TRBD2 matching over 10 bases. The CDR3 runs to 16 residues. Germline CDR1 MNHEY, CDR2 SMNVEV (reference sequence). V lost 1 base to trimming and J lost 3 bases; unmatched junction nucleotides: 4. The CDR3: CASSLWASGSTDTQYF. Written as DNA, the CDR3 is TGTGCCAGCAGTTTATGGGCTAGCGGGAGTACAGATACGCAGTATTTT.

This rearrangement joins TRBV28 to TRBJ1-2, with D unclear. V was shortened by 6 bases and J by 4 bases, with 6 bases between the two germline ends. Germline CDR1 MDHEN, CDR2 SYDVKM. This CDR3 is built from 11 residues. CDR3 protein: CASSPLYGYTF. In DNA, the CDR3 is TGTGCCAGCAGCCCCCTCTATGGCTACACCTTC.

This chain links TRBV14 with TRBJ2-1; possibly TRBD1 for D (5 bases). Trimming took 4 bases from V and 6 from J, leaving 13 bases between them. CDR1 and CDR2 from the germline V gene are SGHDN and FVKESK. The CDR3 runs to 14 residues. CDR3 sequence (DNA): TGTGCCAGCAGCCTCCTATCAGGGATCAATGAGCAGTTCTTC. This gives the protein CASSLLSGINEQFF.

This clone came up once. This chain uses TRBV7-2 with TRBJ2-5; weak D call: TRBD2 (6 bases). This CDR3 has 14 amino acids. V gave up 1 base and J gave up 5 bases, with 11 bases separating them. CDR1 and CDR2 (germline): SGHTA, FQGNSA. This chain's CDR3 is CASSLGRVVETQYF. The CDR3 bases are TGTGCCAGCAGCTTAGGGAGGGTAGTCGAGACCCAGTACTTC.

CDR3 nucleotide sequence: TGTGCCAGCAGAGACAGCGAAAGCTATGGCTACACCTTC. It is translated as CASRDSESYGYTF. J is TRBJ1-2 and V is TRBV28; D may be TRBD1 (5 bases). This CDR3 contains 13 residues. Trimming took off 6 bases at V and 4 bases at J, with 12 bases between the two ends. CDR1 is MDHEN and CDR2 is SYDVKM in the germline V gene.

For this clone: At one end, the junction sequence differs from germline, possibly due to a read error. The V and J genes are TRBV6-1 and TRBJ1-1; TRBD1 might be the D (6 bases). Germline V gives CDR1 MNHNS, CDR2 SASEGT. The CDR3 totals 14 residues. The CDR3 bases are TGTGCCAGCAGTGAACTGAGGGGGGGGACTGAAACTTTCTTT. Its translation: CASSELRGGTETFF.

This clone was recorded once. V gene TRBV5-1 combines with J gene TRBJ2-5; 12 bases agree with TRBD2. The trim removed 5 bases at V and 4 bases at J, leaving 6 bases unmatched. The CDR3 contains 15 residues. CDR1 and CDR2 (germline): SGHRS, YFSETQ. CDR3 loop: CASRLTGLAGETQYF. The CDR3, as DNA: TGCGCCAGCAGGCTGACGGGACTAGCGGGAGAGACCCAGTACTTC. The full variable domain, its missing parts supplied by reference TRBV5-1 and TRBJ2-5, is KAGVTQTPRYLIKTRGQQVTLSCSPISGHRSVSWYQQTPGQGLQFLFEYFSETQRNKGNFPGRFSGRQFSNSRSEMNVSTLELGDSALYLCASRLTGLAGETQYFGPGTRLLVL.

This clone was counted once. The V call is TRBV28, the J call TRBJ2-6; D unresolved. The V and J ends lost 3 bases and 4 bases respectively, with 19 bases between them. CDR1 is MDHEN, CDR2 SYDVKM, per germline. This CDR3 contains 18 residues. The CDR3 is CASSLRVGRLFGANVLTF. CDR3 coding DNA: TGTGCCAGCAGTTTGAGAGTTGGTCGGTTATTCGGGGCCAACGTCCTGACTTTC.

V gene TRBV18 combines with J gene TRBJ1-4; D call uncertain. CDR1 is KGHSH and CDR2 is LQKENI in the germline V gene. V dropped 3 bases and J dropped 8 bases, with 13 bases sitting between them. The CDR3 has 14 residues. CDR3 in DNA: TGTGCCAGCTCACCGATGATGGCGGAAGAAAAACTGTTTTTT. Translated, it gives CASSPMMAEEKLFF.

The CDR3 protein is CASSPAGQGALGANVLTF. In DNA, the CDR3 is TGTGCCAGCAGCCCTGCCGGACAGGGGGCGCTCGGGGCCAACGTCCTGACTTTC. V gene TRBV5-6 combines with J gene TRBJ2-6; 11 bases match TRBD1. The J segment lost 4 bases and the V segment lost 4 bases, leaving 10 bases of the junction unmatched. The CDR3 runs to 18 residues. Per germline, CDR1 SGHDT and CDR2 YYEEEE. Full variable domain (missing parts from reference TRBV5-6 and TRBJ2-6): DAGVTQSPTHLIKTRGQQVTLRCSPKSGHDTVSWYQQALGQGPQFIFQYYEEEERQRGNFPDRFSGHQFPNYSSELNVNALLLGDSALYLCASSPAGQGALGANVLTFGAGSRLTVL.